This TCR beta chain was sequenced in a study of T cells after posttransplantation cyclophosphamide. The V segment lost 6 bases and the J segment 5 bases; nucleotides outside the gene matches: 8. Germline V gives CDR1 SQVTM, CDR2 ANQGSEA. The length of the CDR3 is 14 residues. Sequenced by immunoSEQ multiplex PCR; TCRdb stores in-frame clones only, minus some. The table includes 31,000 or so clones, about nine tenths detected once. Cells defined as naive were viable CD3+CD4+ or CD3+CD8+ and CCR7+CD45RA+CD45RO-CD95-CD27+CD28+. The sequence came from a woman aged 55 to 70 in good health, CMV-negative, and a related stem cell transplant donor. Specimen: naive CD4+ T cells sorted from PBMCs. The chain is built from TRBV29-1 and TRBJ2-3; 10 positions match TRBD2. CDR3: CSVVLAGEEDTQYF. CDR3 nucleotides: TGCAGCGTAGTCCTAGCGGGAGAAGAAGATACGCAGTATTTT.